These 29 T cell receptor beta chains were sequenced from one sample in a study of shared clonotypes between healthy human individuals. The protocol was immunoSEQ multiplex PCR, while the TCRdb copy is restricted to in-frame clones and leaves out a portion. The top ten hold 0.3% to 0.45% of the sample, which has a few million clones, roughly 92% seen once. Material for sequencing was naive CD4+ T cells from PBMCs. Regarding subset: CD45RA+ positively selected. These receptor sequences come from a man in his late teens or twenties in good health. Some clones in this sample may be carry-over from other donors' samples.

The V and J genes are TRBV7-2 and TRBJ1-5; D is unclear. The CDR3 runs to 13 residues. The V end lost 5 bases, the J end lost 3 bases, and 8 bases lay between the germline ends. The germline V gene encodes CDR1 SGHTA and CDR2 FQGNSA. CDR3 amino acids: CASSAVDNQPQHF. CDR3 nucleotide sequence: TGTGCCAGCAGCGCCGTAGACAATCAGCCCCAGCATTTT.

V and J are TRBV27 and TRBJ1-4; TRBD1 is a possible D gene (5 bases). Germline V CDR1 and CDR2: MNHEY, SMNVEV (reference sequence). This CDR3 contains 16 residues. Trimming removed 3 bases from V and 4 bases from J, with 15 bases in between. This chain's CDR3 is CASSFLGGRDNEKLFF. The CDR3, as DNA: TGTGCCAGCAGTTTTCTGGGGGGACGGGATAATGAAAAACTGTTTTTT.

This clone was picked up one time. The chain employs TRBV7-2 and TRBJ2-1; D unclear. Germline V gene sequence: CDR1 SGHTA, CDR2 FQGNSA. V dropped 0 bases and J dropped 0 bases, with 6 bases sitting between them. The CDR3 sequence is 15 residues long. CDR3 residues: CASSLAARSYNEQFF. The DNA of the CDR3 is TGTGCCAGCAGCTTAGCGGCGCGCTCCTACAATGAGCAGTTCTTC. The variable domain in full, completed from reference TRBV7-2 and TRBJ2-1, reads GAGVSQSPSNKVTEKGKDVELRCDPISGHTALYWYRQSLGQGLEFLIYFQGNSAPDKSGLPSDRFSAERTGGSVSTLTIQRTQQEDSAVYLCASSLAARSYNEQFFGPGTRLTVL.

The chain couples TRBV28 to TRBJ1-5; D is perhaps TRBD1 (5 bases). Germline assignment: CDR1 MDHEN and CDR2 SYDVKM. The V and J ends lost 6 bases and 6 bases respectively, with 18 bases between them. This CDR3 has 15 amino acids. The CDR3 sequence is CASSPPGGAGQPQHF. CDR3 DNA: TGTGCCAGCAGCCCACCCGGGGGAGCGGGTCAGCCCCAGCATTTT.

This chain connects TRBV4-1 to TRBJ2-3; TRBD1 matches at 7 bases. Trimming removed 4 bases from V and 0 bases from J; junction bases left unmatched: 4. CDR1 is MGHRA, CDR2 YSYEKL, per germline. The CDR3 runs to 15 residues. This CDR3 is CASSLQGSSTDTQYF. CDR3 DNA: TGCGCCAGCAGCCTACAGGGGTCTAGCACAGATACGCAGTATTTT.

The chain is built from TRBV28 and TRBJ2-2, with TRBD1 identical over 8 bases. V was clipped by 4 bases and J by 1 base; unmatched bases: 5. This CDR3 region has 16 residues. Germline values: CDR1 MDHEN, CDR2 SYDVKM. The DNA for the CDR3 is TGTGCCAGCAGTTCCAGGACAGGGAAGAACACCGGGGAGCTGTTTTTT. Protein sequence: CASSSRTGKNTGELFF. Supplemented by reference TRBV28 and TRBJ2-2, the full variable domain reads DVKVTQSSRYLVKRTGEKVFLECVQDMDHENMFWYRQDPGLGLRLIYFSYDVKMKEKGDIPEGYSVSREKKERFSLILESASTNQTSMYLCASSSRTGKNTGELFFGEGSRLTVL.

This chain connects TRBV7-6 to TRBJ2-7, with a weak D call TRBD1 (5 bases). Trimming cost V 5 bases and J 5 bases, with 16 bases left between them. The CDR3 runs 14 residues. Germline V gene sequence: CDR1 SGHVS, CDR2 FNYEAQ. CDR3 nucleotides: TGTGCCAGCAGCCTCCAGACAGCCTCGAACGAGCAGTACTTC. As protein: CASSLQTASNEQYF. Drawing the rest from reference TRBV7-6 and TRBJ2-7, the complete variable domain is GAGVSQSPRYKVTKRGQDVALRCDPISGHVSLYWYRQALGQGPEFLTYFNYEAQQDKSGLPNDRFSAERPEGSISTLTIQRTEQRDSAMYRCASSLQTASNEQYFGPGTRLTVT.

V and J are TRBV12-5 and TRBJ2-1; no clear D gene. Trimming shortened V by 5 bases and J by 5 bases, and 13 bases separated the two germline ends. The CDR3 is made up of 14 amino acids. Germline V gene lookup returns CDR1 LGHNT and CDR2 FRNRAP. CDR3 nucleotide sequence: TGTGCTAGTGGTCTGAACGGACGGAACAATGAGCAGTTCTTC. This gives the protein CASGLNGRNNEQFF.

This clone showed up just once. The chain carries TRBV19 and TRBJ2-5; 12 bases line up with TRBD2. CDR3 length: 16 residues. V was clipped by 1 base and J by 5 bases; unmatched bases: 5. Germline V CDR1 and CDR2: LNHDA, SQIVND (reference sequence). The CDR3, as DNA: TGTGCCAGTAGTATAGGACTAGCGGGAGTTATGGAGACCCAGTACTTC. Its protein is CASSIGLAGVMETQYF.

The J gene is TRBJ1-1, the V gene TRBV28; D unresolved. Germline V gives CDR1 MDHEN, CDR2 SYDVKM. The CDR3 length is 11 residues. V was pared by 6 bases and J by 8 bases, with 10 bases between. The CDR3 loop reads CASSPRWEAFF. As DNA, the CDR3 is TGTGCCAGCAGCCCCCGGTGGGAAGCTTTCTTT. Supplemented by reference TRBV28 and TRBJ1-1, the full variable domain reads DVKVTQSSRYLVKRTGEKVFLECVQDMDHENMFWYRQDPGLGLRLIYFSYDVKMKEKGDIPEGYSVSREKKERFSLILESASTNQTSMYLCASSPRWEAFFGQGTRLTVV.

The chain has TRBV5-1 and TRBJ2-2; TRBD2 is a possible D gene (6 bases). The germline V gene has CDR1 SGHRS and CDR2 YFSETQ. Trimming shortened V by 1 base and J by 1 base, and 11 bases separated the two germline ends. The CDR3 covers 16 residues. CDR3 nucleotides: TGCGCCAGCAGCTTGAATACGGGAGTGAACACCGGGGAGCTGTTTTTT. Its protein product is CASSLNTGVNTGELFF.

This chain joins TRBV14 and TRBJ1-5, with a weak D call TRBD1 (5 bases). This CDR3 has 13 amino acids. V lost 4 bases to trimming and J lost 11 bases, with 15 bases between them. The V gene's germline CDR1 is SGHDN and CDR2 FVKESK. The CDR3 DNA reads as TGTGCCAGCAGCCGGTTTGAGGGAGGGGCCCAGCATTTT. Protein sequence: CASSRFEGGAQHF.

This chain connects TRBV28 to TRBJ2-7, with TRBD2 matching over 10 bases. The V segment lost 6 bases and the J segment 3 bases; nucleotides outside the gene matches: 8. Germline V gene data show CDR1 as MDHEN and CDR2 as SYDVKM. This CDR3 is 15 amino acids long. This CDR3 is CASSAGLAVLYEQYF. The CDR3 DNA follows: TGTGCCAGCAGCGCCGGACTAGCGGTTCTCTACGAGCAGTACTTC.

The chain couples TRBV6-6 to TRBJ1-2; 7 positions agree with TRBD1. J gave up 1 base and V 0 bases, and 5 bases lay outside the gene matches. The CDR3 has 16 amino acids. In germline, CDR1 is MNHNY, CDR2 SVGAGI (reference sequence). The CDR3 sequence: CASSYSDRELNYGYTF. DNA of the CDR3: TGTGCCAGCAGTTACTCTGACAGGGAACTTAACTATGGCTACACCTTC.

This chain connects TRBV7-9 to TRBJ2-4; D gene unclear. This CDR3 is 16 amino acids long. Between the trimmed V and J ends, which lost 5 bases and 1 base, there was a span of 15 bases. Germline V gives CDR1 SEHNR, CDR2 FQNEAQ (reference sequence). The CDR3, as DNA: TGTGCCAGCAGCACGTGGCCGCCTGGGGCCAAAAACATTCAGTACTTC. Encoded protein: CASSTWPPGAKNIQYF.

The chain uses TRBV5-4 and TRBJ2-7; D is possibly TRBD2 (5 bases). Germline V gene lookup returns CDR1 SGHNT and CDR2 YYREEE (reference sequence). Trimming cost V 0 bases and J 4 bases, with 23 bases left between them. The CDR3 length is 18 residues. As DNA, the CDR3 is TGTGCCAGCAGCTTGGCAAGGCGTACACCCAACGGGGTTTACGAGCAGTACTTC. Translating it yields CASSLARRTPNGVYEQYF. Combining the CDR3 with reference TRBV5-4 and TRBJ2-7 gives the whole variable domain ETGVTQSPTHLIKTRGQQVTLRCSSQSGHNTVSWYQQALGQGPQFIFQYYREEENGRGNFPPRFSGLQFPNYSSELNVNALELDDSALYLCASSLARRTPNGVYEQYFGPGTRLTVT.

In its sample, this clone was seen once. The rearrangement uses TRBV27 and TRBJ2-7; the D is unclear. The CDR3 is 11 residues long. Germline V gene sequence: CDR1 MNHEY, CDR2 SMNVEV (reference sequence). V was pared by 5 bases and J by 13 bases, with 15 bases between. CDR3: CASSQDGSNYF. The CDR3 nucleotides are TGTGCCAGCAGTCAGGACGGCTCTAATTACTTC.

This chain joins TRBV15 and TRBJ2-3; TRBD2 agrees at 10 bases. V was clipped by 1 base and J by 6 bases; unmatched bases: 1. This CDR3 is built from 14 residues. Germline V gives CDR1 LNHNV, CDR2 YYDKDF (reference sequence). The CDR3 here is CATSRGAGGDTQYF. Here the CDR3 DNA reads TGTGCCACCAGCAGAGGAGCGGGAGGGGATACGCAGTATTTT. The entire variable domain, with the rest obtained from reference TRBV15 and TRBJ2-3, is as follows: DAMVIQNPRYQVTQFGKPVTLSCSQTLNHNVMYWYQQKSSQAPKLLFHYYDKDFNNEADTPDNFQSRRPNTSFCFLDIRSPGLGDTAMYLCATSRGAGGDTQYFGPGTRLTVL.

This chain links TRBV5-1 with TRBJ2-5, with TRBD2 as a possible D gene (5 bases). Germline-derived CDR1 and CDR2 are SGHRS and YFSETQ. V shed 7 bases and J shed 7 bases, with 14 bases lying between them. CDR3 length equals 12 residues. The CDR3 nucleotides read TGCGCCAGCTTCGGGGATTTGGGGACCCAGTACTTC. This translates into CASFGDLGTQYF.

The chain employs TRBV15 and TRBJ2-1; TRBD2 matches 8 bases. Germline-derived CDR1 and CDR2 are LNHNV and YYDKDF (reference sequence). After removal of 0 bases from V and 14 bases from J, the junction contained 6 bases not matched to a gene. This CDR3 contains 13 residues. DNA of the CDR3: TGTGCCACCAGCAGAGATCCCACTAGCGGTGAGTTCTTC. Protein: CATSRDPTSGEFF.

This chain connects TRBV7-6 to TRBJ1-3; D might be TRBD1 (6 bases). Germline CDR1 and CDR2: SGHVS and FNYEAQ. This CDR3 comprises 17 residues. Between the trimmed V and J ends, which lost 5 bases and 4 bases, there was a span of 21 bases. CDR3 sequence reads: CASSLMARGGAGNTIYF. CDR3 in DNA: TGTGCCAGCAGCCTCATGGCACGAGGGGGGGCCGGAAACACCATATATTTT.

The chain has TRBV28 and TRBJ2-2; TRBD2 agrees at 10 bases. The J segment lost 5 bases and the V segment lost 6 bases, leaving 0 bases of the junction unmatched. Germline-derived CDR1 and CDR2 are MDHEN and SYDVKM. CDR3 size: 13 residues. CDR3 in DNA: TGTGCCAGCAGACTAGCGGGAACCGGGGAGCTGTTTTTT. Translation: CASRLAGTGELFF.

V and J are TRBV28 and TRBJ1-1; D is unclear. V was pared by 3 bases and J by 1 base, with 15 bases between. The germline V gene encodes CDR1 MDHEN and CDR2 SYDVKM. The CDR3 is made up of 16 amino acids. The CDR3 sequence: CASSFIIFGGNTEAFF. In nucleotides, the CDR3 is TGTGCCAGCAGTTTTATTATTTTCGGAGGGAACACTGAAGCTTTCTTT.

This chain connects TRBV28 to TRBJ2-1; TRBD2 matches 8 bases. Trimming took 6 bases from V and 7 from J; bases not matched to a gene: 14. Germline V gene lookup returns CDR1 MDHEN and CDR2 SYDVKM. The CDR3 totals 16 residues. The DNA for the CDR3 is TGTGCCAGCAGCCCAGCGGGGGCGGGAGTGGGTAATGAGCAGTTCTTC. This translates into CASSPAGAGVGNEQFF.

This chain joins TRBV9 and TRBJ2-5, with D tentatively TRBD2 (5 bases). Trimming shortened V by 1 base and J by 5 bases, and 12 bases separated the two germline ends. In germline, CDR1 is SGDLS, CDR2 YYNGEE. This CDR3 comprises 14 residues. CDR3: CASSVLGVGETQYF. The CDR3 region has the DNA TGTGCCAGCAGCGTACTCGGGGTTGGGGAGACCCAGTACTTC.

The V and J genes are TRBV19 and TRBJ2-4, with 7 positions matching TRBD1. Looked up from germline, CDR1 is LNHDA and CDR2 is SQIVND (reference sequence). The CDR3 extends over 15 amino acids. V lost 5 bases and J lost 0; bases outside the gene matches: 4. The CDR3 sequence: CASSGTDLAKNIQYF. DNA for the CDR3: TGTGCCAGTAGTGGGACAGACTTAGCCAAAAACATTCAGTACTTC.

V usage is TRBV2 and J usage is TRBJ2-1; possible D gene TRBD2, 6 bases. The CDR3 is made up of 17 amino acids. CDR1 and CDR2 (germline): SNHLY, FYNNEI. V lost 2 bases, J lost 2 bases, and 16 bases lay in between. The CDR3 reads CASSERLGRTTYNEQFF. In DNA, the CDR3 is TGTGCCAGCAGTGAAAGGTTGGGGAGGACGACCTACAATGAGCAGTTCTTC.

The chain is built from TRBV25-1 and TRBJ2-4; 8 nucleotides align to TRBD1. After removal of 5 bases from V and 8 bases from J, the junction contained 5 bases not matched to a gene. The germline V gene has CDR1 MGHDK and CDR2 SYGVNS. The CDR3 contains 13 residues. CDR3 DNA: TGTGCCAGCAGTCGGACAGGGACGGACATTCAGTACTTC. Encoded protein: CASSRTGTDIQYF. Together with reference TRBV25-1 and TRBJ2-4, the CDR3 gives the full variable domain: EADIYQTPRYLVIGTGKKITLECSQTMGHDKMYWYQQDPGMELHLIHYSYGVNSTEKGDLSSESTVSRIRTEHFPLTLESARPSHTSQYLCASSRTGTDIQYFGAGTRLSVL.

The chain carries TRBV4-1 and TRBJ1-2, with TRBD1 matching over 7 bases. With V trimmed by 4 bases and J by 4 bases, 9 bases remained unmatched. Germline CDR1 reads MGHRA; CDR2 reads YSYEKL. The CDR3 extends over 15 amino acids. The CDR3 region is CASSRDRDPTYGYTF. CDR3 nucleotide sequence: TGCGCCAGCAGCCGAGACAGGGACCCCACCTATGGCTACACCTTC.